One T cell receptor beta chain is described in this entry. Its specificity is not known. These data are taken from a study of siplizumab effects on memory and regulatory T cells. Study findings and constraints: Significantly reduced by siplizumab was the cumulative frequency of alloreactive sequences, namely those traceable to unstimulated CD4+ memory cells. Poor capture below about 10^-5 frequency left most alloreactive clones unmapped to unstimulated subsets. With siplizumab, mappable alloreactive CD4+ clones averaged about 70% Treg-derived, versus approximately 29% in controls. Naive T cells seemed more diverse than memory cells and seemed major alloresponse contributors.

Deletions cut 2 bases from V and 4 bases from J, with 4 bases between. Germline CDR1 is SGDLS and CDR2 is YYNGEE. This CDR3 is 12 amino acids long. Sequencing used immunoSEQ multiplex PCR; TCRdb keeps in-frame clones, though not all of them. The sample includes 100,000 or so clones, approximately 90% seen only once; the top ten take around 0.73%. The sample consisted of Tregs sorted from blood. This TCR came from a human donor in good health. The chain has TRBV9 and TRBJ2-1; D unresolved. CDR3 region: CASSVGYNEQFF. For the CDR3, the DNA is TGTGCCAGCAGCGTGGGATACAATGAGCAGTTCTTC.